The subject of this entry is one T cell receptor beta chain. These data come from a study of blood T cell repertoires in COVID-19. For the study at large: The origin of the acute and convalescent COVID-19 samples was the United States, Italy and Spain. T cells, B-cell-depleted T cells, or PBMCs provided the cDNA or gDNA that served as material.

Recovered status in Cohort 3 required two negative PCRs, clearance, or symptom resolution. Trimming took 7 bases from V and 5 from J; bases not matched to a gene: 9. CDR3 length: 13 amino acids. The germline V gene has CDR1 SQVTM and CDR2 ANQGSEA. Sequencing was performed with immunoSEQ multiplex PCR; in TCRdb, only in-frame clones are kept and a portion is missing. The sample lists 250,000 to 300,000 clones, about nine tenths occurring once. This TCR was recovered from a woman between 40 and 55 years old who had recovered from COVID-19. The material sequenced was PBMCs or T cells enriched from blood (not recorded which). The chain is built from TRBV29-1 and TRBJ1-1; 8 bases align to TRBD1. The CDR3 sequence is CSAIAGGWTEAFF. The CDR3 bases are TGCAGCGCCATTGCAGGGGGCTGGACTGAAGCTTTCTTT.